This entry is about one T cell receptor beta chain. Its target is not known. This sample was included in a study of T cells in tuberculosis. The length of the CDR3 is 15 residues. The V and J ends lost 4 bases and 3 bases, in that order; junction bases with no gene match: 5. Germline CDR1 is MNHEY and CDR2 is SVGAGI. Sequenced by immunoSEQ multiplex PCR; TCRdb stores in-frame clones only, minus some. The sample holds 30,000 to 40,000 clones, 97% seen once. Study-wide findings and caveats: Active tuberculosis TCR-alpha repertoires lay closer to GMM-specific TCRs than IGRA-negative controls, suggesting clonal expansion.

Each donor contributed 90,000 to 100,000 T cells on average, unsorted. The chain recombines TRBV6-5 with TRBJ1-1; TRBD1 agrees at 10 bases. Material: PBMCs. The source of this sequence is a donor aged 10 to 29 with latent tuberculosis or without tuberculosis infection. This CDR3 is CASSSSGTGDTEAFF. CDR3 nucleotide sequence: TGTGCCAGCAGTTCATCTGGGACAGGGGACACTGAAGCTTTCTTT.